The 20 T cell receptor beta chains presented below share a single source sample, sequenced in a study of human T cells and chemical hapten exposure. The total RNA was obtained from whole blood that was not fractionated. TCRdb reprocessed the 5' RACE reads with MiXCR, giving one entry per CDR3 protein. Of roughly 81,000 distinct CDR3 sequences in the sample, more than 7% were seen once. All receptors derive from a male donor in good health.

This clonotype was detected a few times. J is TRBJ2-1 and V is TRBV20-1, with D possibly being TRBD2 (5 bases). Per the germline V gene, CDR1 is DFQATT and CDR2 is SNEGSKA (reference sequence). The V end lost 3 bases, the J end lost 8 bases, and 11 bases lay between the germline ends. The CDR3 loop spans 12 amino acids. CDR3 DNA sequence: TGCAGTGCTAGTATCGGGGTTCATGAGCAGTTCTTC. Protein sequence: CSASIGVHEQFF.

The genes are TRBV18 and TRBJ2-7, with D hard to call. CDR1 is KGHSH and CDR2 is LQKENI in the germline V gene. V lost 4 bases and J 2 bases, leaving 6 bases between the germline ends. The CDR3 extends over 12 amino acids. The CDR3 DNA is TGTGCCAGCTCACTAGAGACCTACGAGCAGTACTTC. Translation: CASSLETYEQYF.

This chain connects TRBV12-3 or TRBV12-4 to TRBJ1-3, with D possibly matching TRBD1 (5 bases). The V end lost 6 bases, the J end lost 2 bases, and 11 bases lay between the germline ends. The CDR3 sequence is 14 residues long. CDR3 amino acids: CASRPAGAGNTIYF. The CDR3 coding sequence is TGTGCCAGCAGGCCCGCGGGGGCTGGAAACACCATATATTTT.

This clonotype was counted only a few times. The rearrangement uses TRBV19 and TRBJ2-5, with 7 nucleotides matching TRBD1. The CDR3 consists of 14 residues. Germline values: CDR1 LNHDA, CDR2 SQIVND (reference sequence). V shed 6 bases, J shed 5 bases, and the junction held 9 bases outside the gene matches. For the CDR3, the DNA is TGTGCCAGTAGCTCCGGACAGGCTGGGGAGACCCAGTACTTC. Protein sequence: CASSSGQAGETQYF.

This chain links TRBV5-1 with TRBJ1-1; D is ambiguous. Germline V gives CDR1 SGHRS, CDR2 YFSETQ. The V end was cut by 2 bases, the J end by 1 base, with 6 bases between. The CDR3 extends over 13 amino acids. The CDR3 DNA reads TGCGCCAGCAGCTTTCAAACGAACACTGAAGCTTTCTTT. Its translation: CASSFQTNTEAFF.

The sample holds many counts of this clonotype. This rearrangement joins TRBV7-9 to TRBJ2-7, with 10 bases fitting TRBD2. V gave up 2 bases and J gave up 7 bases; unmatched junction bases: 8. Per germline, CDR1 SEHNR and CDR2 FQNEAQ (reference sequence). This CDR3 is built from 15 residues. For the CDR3, the DNA is TGTGCCAGCAGCTTAACTAGCGGGGAACCGGGGGAGCAGTACTTC. Its translation is CASSLTSGEPGEQYF.

This clonotype was counted ten times or more. This sequence joins TRBV7-9 and TRBJ2-3; 12 bases are shared with TRBD2. This CDR3 is 15 amino acids long. Unmatched junction bases numbered 3, after V lost 7 bases and J lost 1 base. Germline CDR1 SEHNR, CDR2 FQNEAQ (reference sequence). The CDR3 DNA reads TGTGCCAGCACCCGACTAGCGGGGGGCACAGATACGCAGTATTTT. Translation: CASTRLAGGTDTQYF.

This clonotype was detected a few times. This chain joins TRBV6-2 or TRBV6-3 and TRBJ1-1; no clear D. V lost 6 bases to trimming and J lost 5 bases, with 13 bases between them. Germline lookup yields CDR1 MNHEY and CDR2 SVGEGT. The CDR3 is 13 amino acids. The CDR3 DNA is TGTGCCAGCAGCAAGGGTGTTGGGACTGAAGCTTTCTTT. This codes for CASSKGVGTEAFF.

CDR3 bases: TGTGCCAGCAGCCAAGCTGGGGCTAGCGGGGGGTCCTCCTACGAGCAGTACTTC. It specifies CASSQAGASGGSSYEQYF. The chain recombines TRBV4-2 with TRBJ2-7; TRBD2 aligns across 11 bases. This CDR3 contains 18 residues. Germline-derived CDR1 and CDR2 are LGHNA and YNFKEQ. The V gene end was trimmed by 1 base and the J gene end by 0 bases; junction bases not matched to a gene: 8.

This clonotype came up a few times. This chain uses TRBV6-4 with TRBJ2-2; perhaps TRBD2 as D (6 bases). Trimming took 3 bases from V and 5 from J, leaving 13 bases between them. The CDR3 loop spans 15 amino acids. From germline, CDR1 is MRHNA and CDR2 SNTAGT. The CDR3 sequence: CASSESGGGTGELFF. In DNA form, the CDR3 reads TGTGCCAGCAGTGAATCCGGGGGAGGAACCGGGGAGCTGTTTTTT.

This clonotype was detected many times. This chain joins TRBV29-1 and TRBJ1-3; TRBD1 is a possible D gene (5 bases). The ends were cut back, 4 bases at V and 4 bases at J, with 11 bases in the middle. In germline, CDR1 is SQVTM, CDR2 ANQGSEA. The CDR3 extends over 13 amino acids. The CDR3 DNA reads TGCAGCGTTGCAGCAGGGTTCGGAAACACCATATATTTT. Translated, it gives CSVAAGFGNTIYF.

This clonotype was seen many times. The chain is built from TRBV2 and TRBJ2-7; D not certain. The V gene's germline CDR1 is SNHLY and CDR2 FYNNEI. The CDR3 has 12 amino acids. V shed 3 bases and J shed 6 bases, with 9 bases lying between them. DNA of the CDR3: TGTGCCAGCAGTGATCCGTCCCTCGAGCAGTACTTC. It is translated as CASSDPSLEQYF.

At least ten counts were recorded for this clonotype. The chain employs TRBV11-2 and TRBJ2-3, with 12 bases fitting TRBD2. V gave up 1 base and J gave up 4 bases; unmatched junction bases: 6. Germline assignment: CDR1 SGHAT and CDR2 FQNNGV. CDR3 length: 17 amino acids. CDR3 coding DNA: TGTGCCAGCAGCTTAGCCGCGACTAGCGGGAGAGCAGATACGCAGTATTTT. Encoded protein: CASSLAATSGRADTQYF.

This clonotype was seen a few times. The gene calls are TRBV7-2 and TRBJ2-5; D unclear. Germline V gene lookup returns CDR1 SGHTA and CDR2 FQGNSA. V was trimmed by 5 bases and J by 5 bases, leaving 12 bases between them. The CDR3 sequence is 13 residues long. The CDR3 here is CASSRAPSETQYF. The CDR3 region has the DNA TGTGCCAGCAGCCGCGCACCATCCGAGACCCAGTACTTC.

The rearrangement uses TRBV29-1 and TRBJ2-7, with 7 bases aligning to TRBD1. Germline values: CDR1 SQVTM, CDR2 ANQGSEA. The CDR3 loop spans 12 amino acids. V dropped 5 bases and J dropped 2; count of bases not matched to a gene: 3. This CDR3 is CSVLGQAYEQYF. In DNA form, the CDR3 reads TGCAGCGTTCTAGGACAGGCCTACGAGCAGTACTTC.

V gene TRBV5-4 combines with J gene TRBJ2-5; D is perhaps TRBD1 or TRBD2 (5 bases each). The CDR3 extends over 15 amino acids. CDR1 SGHNT and CDR2 YYREEE come from the germline V gene (reference sequence). The germline V and J ends were trimmed by 4 bases and 2 bases, with 15 bases remaining between them. CDR3 loop: CASSPGEGPQETQYF. The DNA of the CDR3 is TGTGCCAGCAGCCCTGGTGAGGGGCCACAAGAGACCCAGTACTTC.

This clonotype was observed a handful of times. The V gene is TRBV15, the J gene TRBJ2-3, with 9 bases that match TRBD1. CDR1 is LNHNV and CDR2 is YYDKDF in the germline V gene (reference sequence). This CDR3 spans 13 amino acids. For the CDR3, the DNA is TGTGCTACCGCGGGACAGGGATCAGATACGCAGTATTTT. Translation gives CATAGQGSDTQYF. The whole variable domain, filled in from reference TRBV15 and TRBJ2-3, reads DAMVIQNPRYQVTQFGKPVTLSCSQTLNHNVMYWYQQKSSQAPKLLFHYYDKDFNNEADTPDNFQSRRPNTSFCFLDIRSPGLGDTAMYLCATAGQGSDTQYFGPGTRLTVL.

There are many counts of this clonotype. The gene calls are TRBV7-6 and TRBJ2-3; weak D call: TRBD2 (5 bases). Trimming stripped 0 bases from V and 1 base from J, with 11 bases between. The CDR3 is made up of 16 amino acids. Germline loops: CDR1 SGHVS, CDR2 FNYEAQ. The CDR3: CASSLARARGTDTQYF. DNA of the CDR3: TGTGCCAGCAGCTTAGCGCGGGCGCGGGGCACAGATACGCAGTATTTT.

The chain is built from TRBV20-1 and TRBJ2-1, with TRBD2 matching over 7 bases. The CDR3 extends over 16 amino acids. Germline assignment: CDR1 DFQATT and CDR2 SNEGSKA (reference sequence). After removal of 0 bases from V and 6 bases from J, the junction contained 11 bases not matched to a gene. The CDR3 DNA sequence: TGCAGTGCTAGAGATCTCACAAGCGGGGAAACCAATGAGCAGTTCTTC. This encodes CSARDLTSGETNEQFF.

This clonotype was recorded at least ten times. The rearrangement links TRBV11-1 to TRBJ2-7; 7 bases match TRBD1. CDR1 and CDR2 (germline): SGHAT, FQDESV (reference sequence). The CDR3 runs 15 residues. The V segment lost 5 bases and the J segment 1 base; nucleotides outside the gene matches: 8. CDR3 in DNA: TGTGCCAGCAGCGACCGACAGGGTCGATCCTACGAGCAGTACTTC. Its protein is CASSDRQGRSYEQYF.